This TCR beta chain is from a study of radiation and T cells in renal cell carcinoma. Study-wide points: In blood, top tumor clones expanded by 2 weeks, shrinking by 4.

For this clone: No antigen is known for it.

Measured with immunoSEQ multiplex PCR; TCRdb has only the in-frame clones, and not every one. The repertoire holds some 95,000 clones, with 75% to 90% as singletons. Sample time point: baseline pretreatment blood. Treatment: 15 Gy SBRT to primary tumor, nephrectomy 4 weeks later. The sequences come from blood, collected from a patient whose treatment included radiotherapy and nephrectomy. The TCR was taken from a man aged 50-60 years with renal cell carcinoma.

CDR3 region: CASSTDRANAYTF. The CDR3 DNA is TGTGCCAGCAGTACGGACAGGGCAAATGCCTACACCTTC. This chain uses TRBV27 with TRBJ1-2, with 8 bases fitting TRBD1. The V gene end was trimmed by 5 bases and the J gene end by 10 bases; junction bases not matched to a gene: 9. This CDR3 has 13 amino acids. CDR1 is MNHEY and CDR2 is SMNVEV in the germline V gene (reference sequence).